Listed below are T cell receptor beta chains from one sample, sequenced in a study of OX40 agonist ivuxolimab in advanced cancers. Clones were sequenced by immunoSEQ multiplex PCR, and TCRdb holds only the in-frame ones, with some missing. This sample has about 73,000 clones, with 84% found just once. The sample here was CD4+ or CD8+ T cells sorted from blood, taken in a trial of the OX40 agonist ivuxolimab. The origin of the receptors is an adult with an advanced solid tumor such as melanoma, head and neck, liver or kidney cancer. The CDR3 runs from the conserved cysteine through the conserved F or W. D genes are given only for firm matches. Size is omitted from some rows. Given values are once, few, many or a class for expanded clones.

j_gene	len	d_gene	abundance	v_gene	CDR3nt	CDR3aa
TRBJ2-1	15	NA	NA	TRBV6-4	TGTGCCAGCAGTGACCAAGCGGGCTCCTACAATGAGCAGTTCTTC	CASSDQAGSYNEQFF
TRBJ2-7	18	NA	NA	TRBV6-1	TGTGCCAGCAGTGAAGCGCCGGGGGCCCCCACTCGCTCCTACGAGCAGTACTTC	CASSEAPGAPTRSYEQYF
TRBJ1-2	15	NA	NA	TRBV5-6	TGTGCCAGCAGCCCCGGGTACAGAGACAACTATGGCTACACCTTC	CASSPGYRDNYGYTF
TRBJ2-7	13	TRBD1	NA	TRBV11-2	TGTGCCAGCAGCCTCTACTGGACAGGGAAACAGTACTTC	CASSLYWTGKQYF
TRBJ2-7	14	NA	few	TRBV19	TGTGCCAGTAGTTCGGGAAATCGGGGATACGAGCAGTACTTC	CASSSGNRGYEQYF
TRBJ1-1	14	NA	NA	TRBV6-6	TGTGCCAGCAGTTTCACAGGGACTCAATCTGAAGCTTTCTTT	CASSFTGTQSEAFF
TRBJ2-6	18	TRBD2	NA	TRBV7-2	TGTGCCAGCAGCCGCCTGGAGCGGGGGGTCTCTGGGGCCAACGTCCTGACTTTC	CASSRLERGVSGANVLTF
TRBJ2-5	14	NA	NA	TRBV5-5	TGTGCCAGCAGCTTTTCAAGGACTGAAGAGACCCAGTACTTC	CASSFSRTEETQYF
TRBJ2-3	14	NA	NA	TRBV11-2	TGTGCCAGCACCCTTAATAGCGGCACAGATACGCAGTATTTT	CASTLNSGTDTQYF
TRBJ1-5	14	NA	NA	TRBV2	TGTGCCAGCAGGACCGGACCTTCCAATCAGCCCCAGCATTTT	CASRTGPSNQPQHF
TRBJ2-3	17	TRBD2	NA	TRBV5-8	TGTGCCAGCAGCTGGGGCCTTAAGCGGGGGGGCACAGATACGCAGTATTTT	CASSWGLKRGGTDTQYF
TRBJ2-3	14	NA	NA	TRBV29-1	TGCAGCGTTGAAGGAGGGGGGGGCACAGATACGCAGTATTTT	CSVEGGGGTDTQYF
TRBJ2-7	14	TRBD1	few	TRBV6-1	TGTGCCAGCACCACCGGGACAGTCAACTACGAGCAGTACTTC	CASTTGTVNYEQYF